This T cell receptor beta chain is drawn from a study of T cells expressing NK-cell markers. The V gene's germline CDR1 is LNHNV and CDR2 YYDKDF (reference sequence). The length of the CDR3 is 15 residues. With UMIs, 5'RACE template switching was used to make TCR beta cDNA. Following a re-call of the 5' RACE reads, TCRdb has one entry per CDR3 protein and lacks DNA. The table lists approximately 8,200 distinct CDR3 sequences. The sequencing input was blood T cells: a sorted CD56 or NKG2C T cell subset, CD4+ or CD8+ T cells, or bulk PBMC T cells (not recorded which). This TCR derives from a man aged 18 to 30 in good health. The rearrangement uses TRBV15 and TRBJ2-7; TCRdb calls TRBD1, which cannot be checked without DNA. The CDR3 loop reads CATSSPVGRSYEQYF.